This is a list of T cell receptor beta chains from one sample in a study of cytomegalovirus exposure and HLA in healthy donors. Some clones are missing from TCRdb's copy, which holds only in-frame ones; the method was immunoSEQ multiplex PCR. The table includes fewer than 250,000 clones, around 79% detected once. Specimen: PBMCs. The receptors shown here come from a girl aged 2-10 years in good health and CMV-seronegative. Each CDR3 is given with its conserved first and last residue. Each record gives: clone size, J gene, V gene, D gene, CDR3 protein, CDR3 DNA. A D gene is named only where the DNA matches it firmly. Clone size is shown for a subset of rows, as once, few, many or a class of expanded clone.

size: few
J: TRBJ2-1
V: TRBV12-1
D: .
CDR3: CASSFVQLGHNEQFF
DNA: TGTGCCAGCAGCTTTGTACAGTTGGGCCACAATGAGCAGTTCTTC

size: .
J: TRBJ1-5
V: TRBV19
D: .
CDR3: CASSILGWRSNQPQHF
DNA: TGTGCCAGTAGTATTTTAGGCTGGAGGAGCAATCAGCCCCAGCATTTT

size: few
J: TRBJ1-1
V: TRBV6-1
D: TRBD1
CDR3: CASSERGRSGTEAFF
DNA: TGTGCCAGCAGTGAGAGGGGGCGGTCGGGTACTGAAGCTTTCTTT

size: .
J: TRBJ2-3
V: TRBV10-3
D: TRBD2
CDR3: CATAFGGTDTQYF
DNA: TGTGCCACCGCTTTCGGGGGGACAGATACGCAGTATTTT

size: .
J: TRBJ2-1
V: TRBV4-2
D: TRBD2
CDR3: CASSLRPFSREGSSYNEQFF
DNA: TGTGCCAGCAGCCTCAGGCCCTTCTCGCGGGAGGGCAGTTCCTACAATGAGCAGTTCTTC

size: .
J: TRBJ2-2
V: TRBV6-5
D: .
CDR3: CASSSAGTGELFF
DNA: TGTGCCAGCAGCTCAGCGGGCACCGGGGAGCTGTTTTTT

size: .
J: TRBJ2-3
V: TRBV6-5
D: TRBD1
CDR3: CASSRTGVQGTQYF
DNA: TGTGCCAGCAGTAGGACAGGAGTTCAGGGTACGCAGTATTTT

size: .
J: TRBJ2-3
V: TRBV7-9
D: TRBD2
CDR3: CASSPPSGGSTDTQYF
DNA: TGTGCCAGCAGCCCCCCTAGCGGGGGAAGCACAGATACGCAGTATTTT

size: .
J: TRBJ2-1
V: TRBV10-3
D: TRBD1
CDR3: CAIRPQGRVSDEQFF
DNA: TGTGCCATCAGACCACAGGGGCGCGTCTCGGATGAGCAGTTCTTC

size: .
J: TRBJ2-4
V: TRBV5-5
D: TRBD2
CDR3: CASSLRLASGLKNIQYF
DNA: TGTGCCAGCAGCTTGAGGTTGGCTAGCGGACTCAAAAACATTCAGTACTTC

size: few
J: TRBJ2-7
V: TRBV5-5
D: TRBD1
CDR3: CASSLNGQGDAYEQYF
DNA: TGTGCCAGCAGCTTGAACGGACAGGGTGACGCCTACGAGCAGTACTTC

size: .
J: TRBJ1-2
V: TRBV5-6
D: TRBD1
CDR3: CASSLAGQAFYGYTF
DNA: TGTGCCAGCAGCTTGGCGGGACAGGCCTTCTATGGCTACACCTTC

size: .
J: TRBJ2-1
V: TRBV27
D: .
CDR3: CASSATGVNEQFF
DNA: TGTGCCAGCAGTGCTACGGGGGTCAATGAGCAGTTCTTC

size: .
J: TRBJ1-1
V: TRBV19
D: .
CDR3: CASSSGFLMNTEAFF
DNA: TGTGCCAGTAGTAGTGGCTTTCTCATGAACACTGAAGCTTTCTTT

size: once
J: TRBJ1-4
V: TRBV7-6
D: TRBD1
CDR3: CASSLVTGANEKLFF
DNA: TGTGCCAGCAGCTTAGTGACAGGGGCTAATGAAAAACTGTTTTTT

size: .
J: TRBJ1-1
V: TRBV6-5
D: .
CDR3: CASSPTATNTEAFF
DNA: TGTGCCAGCAGTCCGACAGCCACCAACACTGAAGCTTTCTTT

size: .
J: TRBJ2-1
V: TRBV4-1
D: TRBD1
CDR3: CASSQGTGYYEQFF
DNA: TGCGCCAGCAGCCAAGGGACAGGGTACTATGAGCAGTTCTTC

size: few
J: TRBJ2-1
V: TRBV7-9
D: .
CDR3: CASSYLEGARGNEQFF
DNA: TGTGCCAGCAGCTACCTAGAGGGGGCGCGGGGCAATGAGCAGTTCTTC

size: .
J: TRBJ2-5
V: TRBV5-4
D: TRBD2
CDR3: CASSSGLAGPFGETQYF
DNA: TGTGCCAGCAGTTCGGGACTAGCGGGGCCCTTCGGGGAGACCCAGTACTTC

size: once
J: TRBJ1-1
V: TRBV9
D: .
CDR3: CASSLGGGTEAFF
DNA: TGTGCCAGCAGCCTCGGGGGGGGCACTGAAGCTTTCTTT

size: .
J: TRBJ2-3
V: TRBV9
D: TRBD2
CDR3: CASSAQAGNSGDTQYF
DNA: TGTGCCAGCAGCGCCCAAGCGGGAAACTCCGGGGATACGCAGTATTTT

size: .
J: TRBJ2-7
V: TRBV5-1
D: .
CDR3: CASSEAPGEIDEQYF
DNA: TGCGCCAGCAGTGAGGCTCCAGGGGAGATCGACGAGCAGTACTTC

size: once
J: TRBJ2-7
V: TRBV4-1
D: TRBD1
CDR3: CASSPGTGNLYEQYF
DNA: TGCGCCAGCAGCCCTGGGACAGGGAACCTCTACGAGCAGTACTTC

size: .
J: TRBJ2-3
V: TRBV7-7
D: .
CDR3: CASSQGLTATDTQYF
DNA: TGTGCCAGCAGCCAGGGGCTAACAGCCACAGATACGCAGTATTTT

size: .
J: TRBJ2-7
V: TRBV28
D: TRBD1
CDR3: CASSPLTGTVYEQYF
DNA: TGTGCCAGCAGTCCACTAACCGGGACAGTCTACGAGCAGTACTTC

size: few
J: TRBJ2-7
V: TRBV6-1
D: .
CDR3: CASRMTGAHEQYF
DNA: TGTGCCAGCCGGATGACAGGTGCCCACGAGCAGTACTTC

size: once
J: TRBJ2-7
V: TRBV25-1
D: .
CDR3: CASSALDRSYEQYF
DNA: TGTGCCAGCAGTGCTCTAGACAGATCCTACGAGCAGTACTTC

size: .
J: TRBJ2-5
V: TRBV9
D: TRBD1
CDR3: CASSPRDRAVETQYF
DNA: TGTGCCAGCAGCCCCCGGGACAGGGCTGTGGAGACCCAGTACTTC

size: .
J: TRBJ1-2
V: TRBV4-2
D: .
CDR3: CASSQESGGKNGYTF
DNA: TGTGCCAGCAGCCAAGAATCGGGGGGGAAAAATGGCTACACCTTC

size: .
J: TRBJ2-2
V: TRBV10-3
D: TRBD1
CDR3: CAIRGGEDTGELFF
DNA: TGTGCCATCAGAGGGGGCGAGGACACCGGGGAGCTGTTTTTT

size: .
J: TRBJ2-2
V: TRBV30
D: .
CDR3: CAWRLALNTGELFF
DNA: TGTGCCTGGAGGCTAGCATTGAACACCGGGGAGCTGTTTTTT

size: .
J: TRBJ1-2
V: TRBV19
D: TRBD1
CDR3: CASSRDRGYGYTF
DNA: TGTGCCAGTAGTCGGGACAGGGGCTATGGCTACACCTTC